Given below is one TCR beta chain in context. Assay: immunoSEQ multiplex PCR; the TCRdb copy retains only in-frame clones and omits some. The data show tens of thousands of clones, roughly 89% seen once. This sample was taken from a study of control samples from healthy donors and cancer patients. V was trimmed by 7 bases and J by 5 bases, leaving 14 bases between them. CDR3 size: 13 residues. Germline assignment: CDR1 LNHDA and CDR2 SQIVND (reference sequence). The sequence was collected from a man aged 45-60 years in good health. Sequenced input: blood. The gene calls are TRBV19 and TRBJ1-1, with D tentatively TRBD1 (5 bases). CDR3 in amino acids: CASTPGPGTEAFF. DNA for the CDR3: TGTGCCAGTACCCCCGGTCCAGGGACTGAAGCTTTCTTT.